The entry that follows covers one TCR beta chain sequence. Its antigen is as yet unknown. This entry comes from a study of T cell repertoires in cytomegalovirus infection. Overall study: Public TCR beta signatures indicated both CMV infection and matching HLA type.

TCRdb processed the reads anew with MiXCR; each CDR3 protein has one entry. The sample shows approximately 310,000 distinct CDR3 sequences, 20% to 25% of them seen only once. With 4 bases removed from V and 0 bases from J, the gap between germline ends came to 16 bases. Germline CDR1 SGHNT, CDR2 YENEEA. The CDR3 runs to 18 residues. Broader study findings: CMV-specific TCR beta clonotypes restricted by HLA-C were the ones dominating the ex vivo response. Cumulated frequencies of public TCR beta families served to identify carriers of CMV plus the relevant HLA.

Specimen: cultured PBMCs, collected from culture after CMV antigen stimulation. This sequence was found in a human donor in good health (CMV status not recorded). Some clones in this sample may be carry-over from other donors' samples. The chain couples TRBV11-3 to TRBJ1-6, with D unclear. CDR3 DNA sequence: TGTGCCAGCAGCTCAGAGAAGACGGGCAGCTCCTATAATTCACCCCTCCACTTT. Translated, it gives CASSSEKTGSSYNSPLHF.